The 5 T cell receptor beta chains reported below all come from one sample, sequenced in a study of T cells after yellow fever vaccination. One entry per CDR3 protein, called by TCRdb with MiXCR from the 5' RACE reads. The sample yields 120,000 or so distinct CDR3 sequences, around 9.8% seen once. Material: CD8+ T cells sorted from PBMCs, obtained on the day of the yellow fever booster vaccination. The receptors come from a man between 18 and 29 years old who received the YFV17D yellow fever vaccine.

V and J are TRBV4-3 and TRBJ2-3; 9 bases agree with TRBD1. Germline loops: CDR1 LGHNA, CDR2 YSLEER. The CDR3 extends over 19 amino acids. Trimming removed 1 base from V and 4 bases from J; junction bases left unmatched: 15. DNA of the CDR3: TGCGCCAGCAGCCAAGTTTTCCGTCGGGGACAGGGTGAATCAGATACGCAGTATTTT. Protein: CASSQVFRRGQGESDTQYF.

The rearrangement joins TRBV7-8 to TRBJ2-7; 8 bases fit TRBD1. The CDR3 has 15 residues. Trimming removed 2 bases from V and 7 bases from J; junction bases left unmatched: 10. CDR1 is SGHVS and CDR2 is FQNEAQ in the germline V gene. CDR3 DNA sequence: TGTGCCAGCAGCTTATGGTTGACAGGGGACAGAGAGCAGTACGTC. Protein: CASSLWLTGDREQYV.

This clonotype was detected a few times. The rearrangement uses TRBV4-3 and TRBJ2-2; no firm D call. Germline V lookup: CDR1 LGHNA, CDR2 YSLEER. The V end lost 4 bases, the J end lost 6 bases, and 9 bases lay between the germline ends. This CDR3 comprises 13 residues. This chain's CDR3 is CASSPPLAGELFF. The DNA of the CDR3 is TGCGCCAGCAGCCCCCCCCTCGCCGGGGAGCTGTTTTTT.

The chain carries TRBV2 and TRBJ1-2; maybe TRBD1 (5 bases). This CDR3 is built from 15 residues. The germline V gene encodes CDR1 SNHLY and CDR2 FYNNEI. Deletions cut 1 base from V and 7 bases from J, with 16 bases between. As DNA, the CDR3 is TGTGCCAGCAGTGAAGAAGGGGCCAGCTATTTTGGCTACACCTTC. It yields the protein CASSEEGASYFGYTF.

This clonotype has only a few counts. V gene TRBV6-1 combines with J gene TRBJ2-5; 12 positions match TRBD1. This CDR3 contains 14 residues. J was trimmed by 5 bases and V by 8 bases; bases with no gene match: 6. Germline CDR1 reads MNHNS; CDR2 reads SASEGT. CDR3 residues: CASRDRGLWETQYF. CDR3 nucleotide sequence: TGTGCCAGCCGGGACAGGGGGCTTTGGGAGACCCAGTACTTC.